One and the same sample provided the 27 T cell receptor beta chains below, sequenced in a study of T-cell memory formation after mild COVID-19. In TCRdb, the 5' RACE reads were re-called with MiXCR into one record per CDR3 protein. Seen here are 500,000 to 650,000 distinct CDR3 sequences, 20% to 25% observed once, and the top ten hold around 8.4%. The sample consisted of PBMCs or a T cell subset sorted from them (not recorded which). Source of these receptors: an adult woman who had mild COVID-19 (a few samples of this study predate the infection). Cell type and time point are not known.

The chain recombines TRBV5-4 with TRBJ1-1; D perhaps matches TRBD1 (6 bases). The germline V gene has CDR1 SGHNT and CDR2 YYREEE (reference sequence). The CDR3 length is 13 residues. Trimming removed 5 bases at V and 11 bases at J, with 19 bases between. The CDR3 DNA sequence: TGTGCCAGCAGGAACAGGCTTCGGGGGGCCGCTTTCTTT. Translation: CASRNRLRGAAFF. Together with reference TRBV5-4 and TRBJ1-1, the CDR3 gives the full variable domain: ETGVTQSPTHLIKTRGQQVTLRCSSQSGHNTVSWYQQALGQGPQFIFQYYREEENGRGNFPPRFSGLQFPNYSSELNVNALELDDSALYLCASRNRLRGAAFFGQGTRLTVV.

This clonotype has more than one count but fewer than ten. The V and J genes are TRBV3-1 and TRBJ2-1, with 10 bases lining up with TRBD2. CDR1 LGHDT and CDR2 YNNKEL come from the germline V gene (reference sequence). J gave up 8 bases and V 0 bases, and 4 bases lay outside the gene matches. CDR3 size: 15 residues. The CDR3 spells CASSQDLAGDDEQFF. The CDR3 region has the DNA TGTGCCAGCAGCCAAGACCTAGCGGGAGATGATGAGCAGTTCTTC.

The table lists this clonotype with a few counts. This chain uses TRBV7-9 with TRBJ2-1; possible D gene TRBD2, 5 bases. The CDR3 runs to 13 residues. V shed 5 bases and J shed 4 bases, with 9 bases lying between them. Germline lookup yields CDR1 SEHNR and CDR2 FQNEAQ (reference sequence). CDR3 in amino acids: CASSNGMYNEQFF. The CDR3 nucleotides are TGTGCCAGCAGCAACGGGATGTACAATGAGCAGTTCTTC.

This clonotype was observed a handful of times. The rearrangement links TRBV7-9 to TRBJ1-1; TRBD1 might be the D (5 bases). The V and J ends lost 0 bases and 6 bases respectively, with 14 bases between them. CDR3 length equals 15 residues. The germline V gene has CDR1 SEHNR and CDR2 FQNEAQ (reference sequence). CDR3 region: CASSLAGGTGAEAFF. The CDR3 nucleotides are TGTGCCAGCAGCTTAGCGGGTGGGACCGGCGCTGAAGCTTTCTTT.

This clonotype was observed a handful of times. The V call is TRBV7-9, the J call TRBJ1-2; 7 bases are shared with TRBD1. Per the germline V gene, CDR1 is SEHNR and CDR2 is FQNEAQ (reference sequence). The V gene end was trimmed by 5 bases and the J gene end by 7 bases; junction bases not matched to a gene: 13. The CDR3 has 15 residues. The CDR3: CASSHRQGGPPGYTF. CDR3 nucleotide sequence: TGTGCCAGCAGCCACCGACAGGGAGGGCCACCTGGCTACACCTTC.

The CDR3 sequence: CATLTIGGNEQFF. The CDR3 DNA is TGTGCCACCTTGACGATAGGGGGAAATGAGCAGTTCTTC. The genes are TRBV15 and TRBJ2-1; the D gene is possibly TRBD1 (6 bases). Germline CDR1 reads LNHNV; CDR2 reads YYDKDF (reference sequence). V gave up 8 bases and J gave up 7 bases, with 15 bases separating them. The CDR3 has 13 residues.

The rearrangement uses TRBV5-5 and TRBJ1-1; 11 positions match TRBD1. The V and J ends lost 4 bases and 11 bases, in that order; junction bases with no gene match: 10. CDR1 and CDR2 (germline): SGHKS, YYEKEE (reference sequence). CDR3 size: 14 residues. The CDR3 spells CASSPGQGGLEAFF. CDR3 sequence (DNA): TGTGCCAGCAGCCCGGGACAGGGGGGATTAGAGGCTTTCTTT.

The chain employs TRBV6-2 or TRBV6-3 and TRBJ2-1; D gene uncertain. The CDR3 totals 14 residues. Trimming pared 2 bases from V and 6 bases from J, leaving 11 bases between. The V gene's germline CDR1 is MNHEY and CDR2 SVGEGT. The CDR3 spells CASSYLPPSNEQFF. The CDR3 DNA follows: TGTGCCAGCAGTTACCTGCCCCCTTCCAATGAGCAGTTCTTC.

This CDR3 is CASKSWTGMSTDTQYF. In DNA, the CDR3 is TGTGCCAGCAAATCGTGGACAGGGATGAGCACAGATACGCAGTATTTT. The chain couples TRBV27 to TRBJ2-3, with 8 nucleotides matching TRBD1. The V gene end was trimmed by 7 bases and the J gene end by 0 bases; junction bases not matched to a gene: 9. Per germline, CDR1 MNHEY and CDR2 SMNVEV (reference sequence). The CDR3 consists of 16 residues.

This clonotype occurred a few times. V gene TRBV12-3 or TRBV12-4 combines with J gene TRBJ2-3, with a weak D call TRBD1 (6 bases). The CDR3 extends over 14 amino acids. V was shortened by 8 bases and J by 5 bases, with 17 bases between the two germline ends. CDR3 sequence (DNA): TGTGCCAGCCTTTGGGGGCACGGGCAAGATACGCAGTATTTT. Translating gives CASLWGHGQDTQYF.

The chain links TRBV4-1 to TRBJ2-7; no clear D. Germline loops: CDR1 MGHRA, CDR2 YSYEKL. CDR3 size: 11 residues. Trimming took off 0 bases at V and 6 bases at J, with 3 bases between the two ends. In nucleotides, the CDR3 is TGCGCCAGCAGCCAAGAGGGCGAGCAGTACTTC. Amino acid sequence: CASSQEGEQYF.

This clonotype was recorded at least ten times. The chain links TRBV7-6 to TRBJ2-2; 9 bases align to TRBD2. The J segment lost 6 bases and the V segment lost 4 bases, leaving 6 bases of the junction unmatched. The CDR3 contains 15 residues. Germline V gene lookup returns CDR1 SGHVS and CDR2 FNYEAQ. CDR3 nucleotide sequence: TGTGCCAGCAGCTCGCCGGGACTAGCATCCGGGGAGCTGTTTTTT. Protein: CASSSPGLASGELFF.

This clonotype has only a few counts. This chain connects TRBV24-1 to TRBJ2-1, with 9 bases identical to TRBD1. The CDR3 has 16 amino acids. The J segment lost 6 bases and the V segment lost 2 bases, leaving 7 bases of the junction unmatched. Germline loops: CDR1 KGHDR, CDR2 SFDVKD. CDR3 sequence reads: CATSDSGQGLGNEQFF. The CDR3 DNA reads TGTGCCACCAGTGATTCCGGACAGGGGCTGGGCAATGAGCAGTTCTTC.

V and J are TRBV6-5 and TRBJ1-1, with D possibly TRBD1 on 5 matching bases. CDR3 length: 12 residues. The V and J ends lost 0 bases and 10 bases respectively, with 9 bases between them. Germline V gene lookup returns CDR1 MNHEY and CDR2 SVGAGI. The CDR3 protein is CASSYSGRGAFF. DNA of the CDR3: TGTGCCAGCAGTTACTCTGGGAGGGGAGCTTTCTTT.

Ten or more counts support this clonotype. CDR3 nucleotide sequence: TGTGCCAGCAGCCAAAACCGGGGACAAGAGACCCAGTACTTC. This encodes CASSQNRGQETQYF. The rearrangement joins TRBV14 to TRBJ2-5, with a possible D match to TRBD2 (5 bases). Trimming left V 2 bases short and J 2 bases short, with 9 bases between. The V gene's germline CDR1 is SGHDN and CDR2 FVKESK. The CDR3 covers 14 residues. Full variable domain (rest looked up from reference TRBV14 and TRBJ2-5): EAGVTQFPSHSVIEKGQTVTLRCDPISGHDNLYWYRRVMGKEIKFLLHFVKESKQDESGMPNNRFLAERTGGTYSTLKVQPAELEDSGVYFCASSQNRGQETQYFGPGTRLLVL.

In its sample, this clonotype was seen once. The chain joins TRBV29-1 to TRBJ2-2; D gene unclear. Germline V lookup: CDR1 SQVTM, CDR2 ANQGSEA. This CDR3 region has 13 residues. The V and J ends lost 5 bases and 0 bases respectively, with 7 bases between them. The CDR3 DNA reads TGCAGCGTTCTACGGACGAACACCGGGGAGCTGTTTTTT. It is translated as CSVLRTNTGELFF.

This clonotype was seen many times. The chain is built from TRBV7-2 and TRBJ1-5; tentatively, D is TRBD1 (6 bases). Trimming stripped 6 bases from V and 2 bases from J, with 11 bases between. Germline assignment: CDR1 SGHTA and CDR2 FQGNSA. This CDR3 spans 14 amino acids. CDR3 coding DNA: TGTGCCAGCAGTTTACGACAGGGCAATCAGCCCCAGCATTTT. It specifies CASSLRQGNQPQHF.

The rearrangement uses TRBV18 and TRBJ1-3; weak D call: TRBD1 (6 bases). This CDR3 region has 14 residues. V was shortened by 8 bases and J by 0 bases, with 11 bases between the two germline ends. The germline CDR1 and CDR2 sequences are KGHSH and LQKENI. CDR3 region: CASTEGVSGNTIYF. CDR3 in DNA: TGTGCCAGCACCGAGGGGGTCTCTGGAAACACCATATATTTT.

This clonotype was seen only a few times. This chain joins TRBV15 and TRBJ2-5, with TRBD2 as a possible D gene (6 bases). The CDR3 loop spans 12 amino acids. Germline CDR1 is LNHNV and CDR2 is YYDKDF (reference sequence). Trimming took off 8 bases at V and 3 bases at J, with 10 bases between the two ends. CDR3 DNA sequence: TGTGCCACCCGGGACTGGGAAGAGACCCAGTACTTC. It encodes CATRDWEETQYF. Using reference TRBV15 and TRBJ2-5 for the parts outside the CDR3, the full variable domain is DAMVIQNPRYQVTQFGKPVTLSCSQTLNHNVMYWYQQKSSQAPKLLFHYYDKDFNNEADTPDNFQSRRPNTSFCFLDIRSPGLGDTAMYLCATRDWEETQYFGPGTRLLVL.

The V gene is TRBV27, the J gene TRBJ2-5; D not resolved. CDR3 size: 14 residues. V lost 7 bases and J 5 bases, leaving 17 bases between the germline ends. Germline CDR1 and CDR2: MNHEY and SMNVEV (reference sequence). CDR3 sequence (DNA): TGTGCCAGCAACCCTAATCCAAACGGGGAGACCCAGTACTTC. The encoded protein is CASNPNPNGETQYF.

This clonotype was recorded a few times. J is TRBJ1-5 and V is TRBV2; possible D gene TRBD1, 6 bases. From germline, CDR1 is SNHLY and CDR2 FYNNEI. The CDR3 sequence is 15 residues long. V was trimmed by 8 bases and J by 4 bases, leaving 18 bases between them. The CDR3: CASRSGQLQNQPQHF. CDR3 bases: TGTGCCAGCCGCTCCGGACAGCTCCAAAATCAGCCCCAGCATTTT.

In this sample, this clonotype turned up a few times. The V and J genes are TRBV5-1 and TRBJ2-3; 10 nucleotides align to TRBD2. Unmatched junction bases numbered 6, after V lost 0 bases and J lost 5 bases. The germline V gene has CDR1 SGHRS and CDR2 YFSETQ. This CDR3 has 16 residues. The CDR3 region is CASSLDSGGRGDTQYF. In DNA, the CDR3 is TGCGCCAGCAGCTTGGATAGCGGGGGGCGGGGAGATACGCAGTATTTT. The full variable domain, completed using reference TRBV5-1 and TRBJ2-3, is KAGVTQTPRYLIKTRGQQVTLSCSPISGHRSVSWYQQTPGQGLQFLFEYFSETQRNKGNFPGRFSGRQFSNSRSEMNVSTLELGDSALYLCASSLDSGGRGDTQYFGPGTRLTVL.

This clonotype was detected many times. This chain uses TRBV5-1 with TRBJ1-1; perhaps TRBD1 as D (5 bases). The germline gives CDR1 SGHRS, CDR2 YFSETQ. There are 16 residues in the CDR3. Trimming shortened V by 0 bases and J by 4 bases, and 16 bases separated the two germline ends. The CDR3, as DNA: TGCGCCAGCAGCTTGGACCCCGGGACTACTAGCACTGAAGCTTTCTTT. Protein product: CASSLDPGTTSTEAFF.

The chain has TRBV5-5 and TRBJ2-3; no reliable D call. This CDR3 has 15 residues. The germline gives CDR1 SGHKS, CDR2 YYEKEE (reference sequence). V gave up 0 bases and J gave up 4 bases, with 12 bases separating them. The CDR3 spells CASSLEIWRPDTQYF. CDR3 sequence (DNA): TGTGCCAGCAGCTTGGAGATTTGGCGGCCAGATACGCAGTATTTT.

This clonotype was recorded once. The chain combines TRBV6-2 or TRBV6-3 with TRBJ1-2, with TRBD1 as a possible D gene (6 bases). This CDR3 has 14 amino acids. V was pared by 6 bases and J by 4 bases, with 15 bases between. In germline, CDR1 is MNHEY, CDR2 SVGEGT. CDR3 nucleotides: TGTGCCAGCAGCGATACAGGGTTCGTCTATGGCTACACCTTC. Its translation is CASSDTGFVYGYTF.

CDR3 residues: CATSSGRSQGYTF. In DNA form, the CDR3 reads TGTGCCACCAGCAGCGGCAGAAGCCAGGGCTACACCTTC. V usage is TRBV15 and J usage is TRBJ1-2; no clear D gene. CDR3 length equals 13 residues. Between the trimmed V and J ends, which lost 3 bases and 8 bases, there was a span of 13 bases. Germline V gene sequence: CDR1 LNHNV, CDR2 YYDKDF (reference sequence).

The DNA of the CDR3 is TGCAGTGCCTCGGGGGGGCAAGGGGGCTACACCTTC. The encoded protein is CSASGGQGGYTF. J is TRBJ1-2 and V is TRBV20-1, with D perhaps matching TRBD1 (6 bases). The ends were cut back, 6 bases at V and 8 bases at J, with 16 bases in the middle. Looked up from germline, CDR1 is DFQATT and CDR2 is SNEGSKA (reference sequence). This CDR3 spans 12 amino acids.